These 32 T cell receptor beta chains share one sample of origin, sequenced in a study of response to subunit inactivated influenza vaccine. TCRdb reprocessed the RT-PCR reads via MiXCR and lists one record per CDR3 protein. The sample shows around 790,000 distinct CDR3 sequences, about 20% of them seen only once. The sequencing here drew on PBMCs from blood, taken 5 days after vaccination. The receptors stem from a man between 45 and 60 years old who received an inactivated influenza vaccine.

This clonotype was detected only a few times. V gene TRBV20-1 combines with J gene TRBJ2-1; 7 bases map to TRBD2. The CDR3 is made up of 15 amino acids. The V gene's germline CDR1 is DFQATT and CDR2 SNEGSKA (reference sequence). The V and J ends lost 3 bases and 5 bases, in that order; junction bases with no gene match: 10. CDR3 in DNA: TGCAGTGCTAGGAGTACGGGAGGATTAAACAATGAGCAGTTCTTC. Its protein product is CSARSTGGLNNEQFF.

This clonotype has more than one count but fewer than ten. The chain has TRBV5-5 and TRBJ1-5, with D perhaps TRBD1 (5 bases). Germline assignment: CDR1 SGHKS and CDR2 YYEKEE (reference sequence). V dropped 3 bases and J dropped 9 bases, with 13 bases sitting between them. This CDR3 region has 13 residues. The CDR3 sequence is CASSWGEVVPQHF. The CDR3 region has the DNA TGTGCCAGCAGCTGGGGGGAGGTCGTGCCCCAGCATTTT.

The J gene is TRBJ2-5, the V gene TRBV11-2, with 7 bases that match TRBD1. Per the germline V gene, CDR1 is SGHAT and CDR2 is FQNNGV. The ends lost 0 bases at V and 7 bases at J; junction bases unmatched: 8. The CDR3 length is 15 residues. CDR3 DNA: TGTGCCAGCAGCTTAGATCGACAGGGAATCGGGACCCAGTACTTC. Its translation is CASSLDRQGIGTQYF.

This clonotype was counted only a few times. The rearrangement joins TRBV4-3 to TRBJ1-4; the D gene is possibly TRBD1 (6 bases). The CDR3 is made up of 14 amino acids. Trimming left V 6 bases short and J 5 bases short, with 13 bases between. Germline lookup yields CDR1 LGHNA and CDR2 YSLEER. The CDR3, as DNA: TGCGCCAGCAGTCTATCTCAGGGGAATGAAAAACTGTTTTTT. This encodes CASSLSQGNEKLFF.

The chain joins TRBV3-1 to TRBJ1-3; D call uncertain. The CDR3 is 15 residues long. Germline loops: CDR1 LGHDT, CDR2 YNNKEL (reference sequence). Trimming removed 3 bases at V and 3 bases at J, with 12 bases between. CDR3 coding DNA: TGTGCCAGCAGCCAGCTCCAAGGTTTTGGAAACACCATATATTTT. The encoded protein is CASSQLQGFGNTIYF.

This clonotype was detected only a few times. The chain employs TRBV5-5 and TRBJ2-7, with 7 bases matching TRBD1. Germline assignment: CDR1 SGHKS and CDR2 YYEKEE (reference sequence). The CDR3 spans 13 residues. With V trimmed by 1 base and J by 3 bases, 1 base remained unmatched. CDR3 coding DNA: TGTGCCAGCAGCTTGAGGGGGCACTACGAGCAGTACTTC. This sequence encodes CASSLRGHYEQYF.

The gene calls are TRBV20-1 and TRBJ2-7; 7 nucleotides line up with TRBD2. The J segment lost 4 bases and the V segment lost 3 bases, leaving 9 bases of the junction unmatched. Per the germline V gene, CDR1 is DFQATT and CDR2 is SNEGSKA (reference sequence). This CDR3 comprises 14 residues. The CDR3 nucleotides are TGCAGTGCTAGTATGGGCGGGAGAACGTACGAGCAGTACTTC. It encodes CSASMGGRTYEQYF.

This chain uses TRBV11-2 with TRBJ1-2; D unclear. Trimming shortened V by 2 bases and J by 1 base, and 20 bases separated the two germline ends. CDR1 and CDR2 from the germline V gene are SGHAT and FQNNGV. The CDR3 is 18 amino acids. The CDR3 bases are TGTGCCAGCAGCTTATCAGGCACCCGACCCACTTATAACTATGGCTACACCTTC. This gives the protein CASSLSGTRPTYNYGYTF.

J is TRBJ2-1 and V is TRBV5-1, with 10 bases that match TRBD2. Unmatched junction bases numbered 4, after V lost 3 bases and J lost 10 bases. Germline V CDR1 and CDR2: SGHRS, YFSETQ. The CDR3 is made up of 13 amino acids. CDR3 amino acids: CASSWTSGTEQFF. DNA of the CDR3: TGCGCCAGCAGCTGGACTAGCGGAACAGAGCAGTTCTTC.

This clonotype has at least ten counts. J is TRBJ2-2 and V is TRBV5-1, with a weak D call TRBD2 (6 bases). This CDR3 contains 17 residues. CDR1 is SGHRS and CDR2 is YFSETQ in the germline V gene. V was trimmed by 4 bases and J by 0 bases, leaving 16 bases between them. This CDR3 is CASSLGPRDSNTGELFF. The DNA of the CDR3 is TGCGCCAGCAGCCTAGGCCCCCGGGACTCGAACACCGGGGAGCTGTTTTTT.

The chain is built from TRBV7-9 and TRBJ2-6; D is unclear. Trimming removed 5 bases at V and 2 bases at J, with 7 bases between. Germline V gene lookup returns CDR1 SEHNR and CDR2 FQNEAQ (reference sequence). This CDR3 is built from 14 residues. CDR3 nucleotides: TGTGCCAGCAGCCCCCCGGCTGGGGCCAACGTCCTGACTTTC. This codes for CASSPPAGANVLTF.

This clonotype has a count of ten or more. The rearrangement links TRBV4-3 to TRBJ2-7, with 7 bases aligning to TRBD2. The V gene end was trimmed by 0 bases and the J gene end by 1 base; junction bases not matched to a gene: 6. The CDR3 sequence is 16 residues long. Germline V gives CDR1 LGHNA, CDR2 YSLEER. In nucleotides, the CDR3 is TGCGCCAGCAGCCAAGATGAGGCTAGCGGATCCTACGAGCAGTACTTC. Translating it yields CASSQDEASGSYEQYF.

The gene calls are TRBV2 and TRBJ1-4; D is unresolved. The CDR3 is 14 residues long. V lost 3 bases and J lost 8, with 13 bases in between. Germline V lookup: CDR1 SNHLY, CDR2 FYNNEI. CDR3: CASSDFARAEKLFF. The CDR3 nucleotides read TGTGCCAGCAGTGATTTCGCTCGCGCGGAAAAACTGTTTTTT.

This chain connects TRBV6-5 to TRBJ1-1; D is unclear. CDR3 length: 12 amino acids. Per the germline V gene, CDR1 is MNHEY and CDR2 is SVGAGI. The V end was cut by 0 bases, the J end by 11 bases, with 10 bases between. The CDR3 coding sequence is TGTGCCAGCAGTTACTCAGGAGAACGGGCTTTCTTT. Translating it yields CASSYSGERAFF.

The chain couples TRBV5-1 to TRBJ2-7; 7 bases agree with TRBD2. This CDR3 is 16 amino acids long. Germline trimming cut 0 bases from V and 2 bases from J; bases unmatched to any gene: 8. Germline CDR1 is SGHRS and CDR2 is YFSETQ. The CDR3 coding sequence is TGCGCCAGCAGCTTGGATGGGGGGGGTTCGGCCTACGAGCAGTACTTC. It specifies CASSLDGGGSAYEQYF.

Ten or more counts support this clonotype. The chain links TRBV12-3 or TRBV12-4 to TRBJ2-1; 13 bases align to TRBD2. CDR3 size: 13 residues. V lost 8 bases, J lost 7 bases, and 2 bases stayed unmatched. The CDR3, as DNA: TGTGCCAGCCGACTAGCGGGAGGTAATGAGCAGTTCTTC. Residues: CASRLAGGNEQFF.

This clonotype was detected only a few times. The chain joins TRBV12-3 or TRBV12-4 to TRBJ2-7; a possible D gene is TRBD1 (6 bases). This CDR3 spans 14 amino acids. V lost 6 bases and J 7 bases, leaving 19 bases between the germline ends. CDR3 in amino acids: CASSRKQGWGEQYF. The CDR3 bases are TGTGCCAGCAGCCGCAAACAGGGCTGGGGGGAGCAGTACTTC.

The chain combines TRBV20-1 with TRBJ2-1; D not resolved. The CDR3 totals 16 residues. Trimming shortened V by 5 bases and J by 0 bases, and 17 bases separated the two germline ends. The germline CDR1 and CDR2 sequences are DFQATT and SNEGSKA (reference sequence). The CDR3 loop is CSALLPRRSSYNEQFF. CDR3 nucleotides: TGCAGTGCTCTTCTACCCCGGCGGTCCTCCTACAATGAGCAGTTCTTC.

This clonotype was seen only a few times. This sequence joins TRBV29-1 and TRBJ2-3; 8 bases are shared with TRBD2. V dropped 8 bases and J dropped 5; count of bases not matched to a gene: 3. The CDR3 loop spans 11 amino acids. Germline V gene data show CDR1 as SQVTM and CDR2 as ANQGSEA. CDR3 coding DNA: TGCAGCAGCCGGGAGGGAGATACGCAGTATTTT. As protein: CSSREGDTQYF.

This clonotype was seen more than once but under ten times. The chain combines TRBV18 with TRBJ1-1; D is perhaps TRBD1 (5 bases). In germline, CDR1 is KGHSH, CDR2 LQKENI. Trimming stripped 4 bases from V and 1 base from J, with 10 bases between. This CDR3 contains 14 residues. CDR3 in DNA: TGTGCCAGCTCACTACAGAGGGGGAACACTGAAGCTTTCTTT. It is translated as CASSLQRGNTEAFF.

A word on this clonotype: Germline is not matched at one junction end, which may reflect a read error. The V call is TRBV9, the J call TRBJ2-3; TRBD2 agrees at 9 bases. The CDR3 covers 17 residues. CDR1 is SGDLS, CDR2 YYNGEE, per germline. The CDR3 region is CARSVEERGAFTDTQYF. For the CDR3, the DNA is TGTGCCAGAAGCGTAGAAGAGCGGGGGGCTTTCACAGATACGCAGTATTTT.

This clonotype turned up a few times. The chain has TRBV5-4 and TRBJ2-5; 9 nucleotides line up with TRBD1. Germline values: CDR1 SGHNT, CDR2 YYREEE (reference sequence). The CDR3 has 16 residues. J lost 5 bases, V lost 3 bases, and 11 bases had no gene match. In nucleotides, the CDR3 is TGTGCCAGCAGCTCTGGGGGGGACAGGGCATCTGAGACCCAGTACTTC. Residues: CASSSGGDRASETQYF.

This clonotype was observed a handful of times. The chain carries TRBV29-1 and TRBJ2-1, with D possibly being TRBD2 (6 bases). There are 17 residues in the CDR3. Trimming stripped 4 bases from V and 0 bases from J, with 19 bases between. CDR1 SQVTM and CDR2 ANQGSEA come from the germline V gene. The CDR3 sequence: CSVGGVRGGSSYNEQFF. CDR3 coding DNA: TGCAGCGTTGGTGGGGTTCGGGGAGGTAGCTCCTACAATGAGCAGTTCTTC.

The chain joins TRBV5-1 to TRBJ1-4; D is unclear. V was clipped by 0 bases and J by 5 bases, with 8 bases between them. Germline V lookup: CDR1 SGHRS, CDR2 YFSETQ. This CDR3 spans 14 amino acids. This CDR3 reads CASSLVVGNEKLFF. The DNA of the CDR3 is TGCGCCAGCAGCTTGGTCGTCGGAAATGAAAAACTGTTTTTT.

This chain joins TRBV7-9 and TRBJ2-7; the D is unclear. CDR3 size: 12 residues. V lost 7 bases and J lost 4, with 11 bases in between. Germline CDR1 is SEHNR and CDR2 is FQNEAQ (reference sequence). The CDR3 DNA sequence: TGTGCCAGCACCGTGTCGGTGTACGAGCAGTACTTC. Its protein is CASTVSVYEQYF.

The CDR3 DNA sequence: TGTGCCAGCAGCCTCGGCGGCGAGAGCTCCTACAATGAGCAGTTCTTC. Protein: CASSLGGESSYNEQFF. The chain is built from TRBV6-1 and TRBJ2-1; D unresolved. V lost 6 bases and J lost 0, with 15 bases in between. The germline CDR1 and CDR2 sequences are MNHNS and SASEGT. The CDR3 extends over 16 amino acids.

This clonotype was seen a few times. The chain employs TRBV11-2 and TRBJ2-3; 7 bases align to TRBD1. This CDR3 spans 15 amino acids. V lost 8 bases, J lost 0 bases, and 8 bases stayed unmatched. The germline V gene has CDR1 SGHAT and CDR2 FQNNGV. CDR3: CASGETGKSTDTQYF. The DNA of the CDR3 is TGTGCCAGCGGAGAGACAGGGAAAAGCACAGATACGCAGTATTTT.

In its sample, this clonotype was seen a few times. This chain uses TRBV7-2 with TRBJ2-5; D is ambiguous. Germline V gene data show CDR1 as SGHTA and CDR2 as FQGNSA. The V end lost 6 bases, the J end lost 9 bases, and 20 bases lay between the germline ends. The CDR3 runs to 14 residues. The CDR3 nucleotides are TGTGCCAGCAGGAAGATGATCCAAGAGAAGGCCCAGTACTTC. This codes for CASRKMIQEKAQYF.

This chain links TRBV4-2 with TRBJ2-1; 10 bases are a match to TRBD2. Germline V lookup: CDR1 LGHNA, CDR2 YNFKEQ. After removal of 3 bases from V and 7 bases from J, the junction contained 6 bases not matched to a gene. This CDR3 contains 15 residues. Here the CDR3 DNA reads TGTGCCAGCAGCCATCAGAGCGGGAGGGGGAATGAGCAGTTCTTC. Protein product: CASSHQSGRGNEQFF.

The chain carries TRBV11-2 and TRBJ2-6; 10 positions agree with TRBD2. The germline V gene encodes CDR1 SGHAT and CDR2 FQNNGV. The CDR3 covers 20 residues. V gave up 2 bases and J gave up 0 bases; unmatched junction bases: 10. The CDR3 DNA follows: TGTGCCAGCAGCTTAAGGGGTTTAGCGGGGGGCACCTCTGGGGCCAACGTCCTGACTTTC. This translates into CASSLRGLAGGTSGANVLTF.

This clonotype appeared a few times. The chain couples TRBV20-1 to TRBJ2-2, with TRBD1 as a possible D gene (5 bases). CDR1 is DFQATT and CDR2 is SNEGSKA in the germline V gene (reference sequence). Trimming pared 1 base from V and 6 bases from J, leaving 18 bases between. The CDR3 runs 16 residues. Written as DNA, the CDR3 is TGCAGTGCTAGAGCGGACGGACAAAGGCATGCCGGGGAGCTGTTTTTT. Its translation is CSARADGQRHAGELFF.

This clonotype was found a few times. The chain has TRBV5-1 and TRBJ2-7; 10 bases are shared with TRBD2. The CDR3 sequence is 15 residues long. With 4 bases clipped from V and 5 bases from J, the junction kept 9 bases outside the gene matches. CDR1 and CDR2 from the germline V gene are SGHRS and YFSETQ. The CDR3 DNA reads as TGCGCCAGCAGCCCGTGGACTAGCGGTCGGGACGAGCAGTACTTC. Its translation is CASSPWTSGRDEQYF.